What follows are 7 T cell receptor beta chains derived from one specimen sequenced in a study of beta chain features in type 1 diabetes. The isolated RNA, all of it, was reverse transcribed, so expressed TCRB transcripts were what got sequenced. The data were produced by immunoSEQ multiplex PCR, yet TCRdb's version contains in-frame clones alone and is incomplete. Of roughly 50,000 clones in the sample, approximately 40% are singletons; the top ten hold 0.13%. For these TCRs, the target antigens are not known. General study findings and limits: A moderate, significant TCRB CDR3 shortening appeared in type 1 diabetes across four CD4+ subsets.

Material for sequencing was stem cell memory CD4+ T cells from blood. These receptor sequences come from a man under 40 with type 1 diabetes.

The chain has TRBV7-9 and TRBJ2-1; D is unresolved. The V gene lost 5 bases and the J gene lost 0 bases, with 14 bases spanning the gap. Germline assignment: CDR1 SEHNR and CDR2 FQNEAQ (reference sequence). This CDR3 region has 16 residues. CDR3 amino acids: CASSPEWRSSYNEQFF. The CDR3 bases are TGTGCCAGCAGCCCGGAGTGGCGGAGCTCCTACAATGAGCAGTTCTTC.

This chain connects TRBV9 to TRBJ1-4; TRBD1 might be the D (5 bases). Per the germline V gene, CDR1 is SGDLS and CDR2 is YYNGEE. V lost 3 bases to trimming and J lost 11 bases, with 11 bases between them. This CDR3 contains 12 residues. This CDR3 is CASSAPGGKLFF. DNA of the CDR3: TGTGCCAGCAGCGCGCCGGGGGGGAAACTGTTTTTT.

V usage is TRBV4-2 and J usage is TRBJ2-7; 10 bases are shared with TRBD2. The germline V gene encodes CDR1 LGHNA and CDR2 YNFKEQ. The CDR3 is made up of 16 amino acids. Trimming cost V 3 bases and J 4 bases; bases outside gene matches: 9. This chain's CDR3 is CASSQDLAGEGYEQYF. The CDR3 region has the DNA TGTGCCAGCAGCCAGGACCTAGCGGGAGAAGGGTACGAGCAGTACTTC.

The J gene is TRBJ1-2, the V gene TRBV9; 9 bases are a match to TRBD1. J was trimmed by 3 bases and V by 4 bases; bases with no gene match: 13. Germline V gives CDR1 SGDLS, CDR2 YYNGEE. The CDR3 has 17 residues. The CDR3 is CASSQNTGTGLDYGYTF. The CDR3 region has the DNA TGTGCCAGCAGCCAGAACACCGGGACAGGGTTGGACTATGGCTACACCTTC. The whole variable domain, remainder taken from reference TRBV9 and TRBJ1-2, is DSGVTQTPKHLITATGQRVTLRCSPRSGDLSVYWYQQSLDQGLQFLIQYYNGEERAKGNILERFSAQQFPDLHSELNLSSLELGDSALYFCASSQNTGTGLDYGYTFGSGTRLTVV.

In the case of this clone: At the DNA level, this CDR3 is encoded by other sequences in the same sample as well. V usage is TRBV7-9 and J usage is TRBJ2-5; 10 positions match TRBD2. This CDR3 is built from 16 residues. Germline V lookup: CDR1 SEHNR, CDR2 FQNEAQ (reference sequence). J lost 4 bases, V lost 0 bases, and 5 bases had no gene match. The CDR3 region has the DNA TGTGCCAGCAGCTTAGCACGAAGACTAGCGGGAGAGACCCAGTACTTC. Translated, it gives CASSLARRLAGETQYF.

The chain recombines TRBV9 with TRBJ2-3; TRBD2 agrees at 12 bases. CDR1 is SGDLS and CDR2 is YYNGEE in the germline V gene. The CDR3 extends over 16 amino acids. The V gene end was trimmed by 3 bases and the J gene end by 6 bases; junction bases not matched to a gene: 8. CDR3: CASSAASGRAGDTQYF. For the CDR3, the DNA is TGTGCCAGCAGCGCAGCTAGCGGGAGGGCTGGGGATACGCAGTATTTT.

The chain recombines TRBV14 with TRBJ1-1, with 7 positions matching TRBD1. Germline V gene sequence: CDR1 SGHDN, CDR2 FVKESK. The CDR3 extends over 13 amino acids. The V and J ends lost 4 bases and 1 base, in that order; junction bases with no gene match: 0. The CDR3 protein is CASSRQGNTEAFF. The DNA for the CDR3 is TGTGCCAGCAGCCGACAGGGGAACACTGAAGCTTTCTTT.